The sequence of this TCR beta chain was determined in a study of shared clonotypes between healthy human individuals. Details on this clone: Its antigen is currently unknown.

Healthy adults negative for HIV, lacking recent acute infections or vaccinations, served as donors. The split of CD4+ cells yielded CD45RA+ naive and CD45RA-negative memory subsets. The study ran the assay at deep level. Generated by immunoSEQ multiplex PCR, the TCRdb table keeps only in-frame clones and is missing some. The data show millions of clones, roughly 92% seen once. Study findings and constraints: The study generally estimated greater richness for naive than memory subsets.

What was sequenced was naive CD4+ T cells sorted from blood. As to subset: CD45RA+ positively selected. The TCR sequence derives from a man aged 18-30 years in good health.

The CDR3 bases are TGTGCCAGCTTGACCGATTCCTCCTACAATGAGCAGTTCTTC. Residues: CASLTDSSYNEQFF. The gene calls are TRBV28 and TRBJ2-1; D is unclear. Trimming removed 8 bases from V and 0 bases from J, with 11 bases in between. Germline CDR1 is MDHEN and CDR2 is SYDVKM. There are 14 residues in the CDR3.